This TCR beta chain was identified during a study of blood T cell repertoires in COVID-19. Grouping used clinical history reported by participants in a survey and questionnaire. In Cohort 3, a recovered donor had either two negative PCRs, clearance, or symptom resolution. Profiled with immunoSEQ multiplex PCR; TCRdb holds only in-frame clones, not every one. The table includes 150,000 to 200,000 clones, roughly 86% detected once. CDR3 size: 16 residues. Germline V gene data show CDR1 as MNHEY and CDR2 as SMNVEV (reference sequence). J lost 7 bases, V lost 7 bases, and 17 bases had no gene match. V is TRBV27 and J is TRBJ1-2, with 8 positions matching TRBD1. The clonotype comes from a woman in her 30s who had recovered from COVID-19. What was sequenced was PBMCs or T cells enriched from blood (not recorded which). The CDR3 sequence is CASKGWPTGEEGGYTF. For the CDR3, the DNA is TGTGCCAGCAAAGGATGGCCGACAGGGGAAGAGGGTGGCTACACCTTC.